A single sample is the source of the 22 T cell receptor beta chains below, sequenced in a study of T cell repertoires in cytomegalovirus infection. A single record per CDR3 protein comes from TCRdb applying MiXCR to the reads. The table shows around 130,000 distinct CDR3 sequences, with approximately 9.2% occurring only once. The specimen was PBMCs. These receptors were collected from a human donor in good health (CMV status not recorded). Some clones in this sample may be carry-over from other donors' samples.

This clonotype was recorded at least ten times. J is TRBJ2-7 and V is TRBV20-1; 10 bases line up with TRBD2. The ends lost 6 bases at V and 4 bases at J; junction bases unmatched: 9. The CDR3 is 14 residues long. Germline CDR1 and CDR2: DFQATT and SNEGSKA (reference sequence). The CDR3 spells CSAAPGLANYEQYF. Here the CDR3 DNA reads TGCAGTGCAGCACCGGGACTAGCGAATTACGAGCAGTACTTC.

This clonotype has at least ten counts. The CDR3 spells CASTPLAGNTEAFF. In DNA, the CDR3 is TGTGCCAGCACCCCCCTCGCAGGGAACACTGAAGCTTTCTTT. The J gene is TRBJ1-1, the V gene TRBV6-2 or TRBV6-3; the D is unclear. With 7 bases removed from V and 1 base from J, the gap between germline ends came to 13 bases. Germline CDR1 MNHEY, CDR2 SVGEGT. The length of the CDR3 is 14 residues.

This chain joins TRBV20-1 and TRBJ1-4; D is unclear. Germline V gene lookup returns CDR1 DFQATT and CDR2 SNEGSKA (reference sequence). V shed 6 bases and J shed 0 bases, with 8 bases lying between them. The CDR3 is made up of 13 amino acids. CDR3 residues: CSATPPTNEKLFF. The CDR3 nucleotides read TGCAGTGCCACTCCCCCAACTAATGAAAAACTGTTTTTT.

This clonotype was recorded a few times. The chain uses TRBV7-9 and TRBJ2-4; D is possibly TRBD2 (7 bases). The germline CDR1 and CDR2 sequences are SEHNR and FQNEAQ (reference sequence). The CDR3 runs to 15 residues. Trimming took 0 bases from V and 6 from J, leaving 12 bases between them. Here the CDR3 reads CASSLAGGPLNIQYF. For the CDR3, the DNA is TGTGCCAGCAGCTTAGCGGGGGGGCCGTTAAACATTCAGTACTTC.

This clonotype was seen a handful of times. The V gene is TRBV2, the J gene TRBJ1-1, with D possibly being TRBD1 (5 bases). This CDR3 region has 13 residues. Germline CDR1 is SNHLY and CDR2 is FYNNEI. Trimming took 4 bases from V and 4 from J, leaving 10 bases between them. CDR3 region: CASSGRGTTEAFF. CDR3 coding DNA: TGTGCCAGCAGTGGTAGAGGGACCACTGAAGCTTTCTTT.

This clonotype was observed a handful of times. This chain uses TRBV11-2 with TRBJ2-3; TRBD2 is a possible D gene (7 bases). Per the germline V gene, CDR1 is SGHAT and CDR2 is FQNNGV. The CDR3 length is 16 residues. V shed 5 bases and J shed 3 bases, with 18 bases lying between them. The chain's CDR3 is CASSRMQGRGTDTQYF. DNA for the CDR3: TGTGCCAGCAGCCGAATGCAGGGGAGGGGTACAGATACGCAGTATTTT.

The gene calls are TRBV12-3 or TRBV12-4 and TRBJ1-4; D possibly corresponds to TRBD1 (5 bases). Trimming left V 3 bases short and J 11 bases short, with 10 bases between. The CDR3 is 12 residues long. CDR3: CASSFTGEKLFF. CDR3 in DNA: TGTGCCAGCAGTTTTACGGGGGAGAAACTGTTTTTT.

The count of this clonotype is one. The junction departs from germline at one end; a sequencing error may be responsible. The chain couples TRBV11-2 to TRBJ1-5; the match to TRBD1 covers 9 bases. Germline V gene sequence: CDR1 SGHAT, CDR2 FQNNGV. The CDR3 totals 16 residues. The CDR3 DNA is TGTGCCAGCAGCTTTGGTCGACCGGGACAGGGTCAGCACCAGCATTTT. This sequence encodes CASSFGRPGQGQHQHF.

Ten or more counts support this clonotype. V and J are TRBV2 and TRBJ2-2; D is ambiguous. Germline assignment: CDR1 SNHLY and CDR2 FYNNEI. This CDR3 has 11 amino acids. V was pared by 9 bases and J by 3 bases, with 5 bases between. The CDR3 loop reads CASKYTGELFF. Here the CDR3 DNA reads TGTGCCAGTAAATACACCGGGGAGCTGTTTTTT.

The table lists this clonotype with many counts. The CDR3 spells CASSPTGGLTGELFF. In nucleotides, the CDR3 is TGTGCCAGCAGCCCCACCGGGGGGCTCACCGGGGAGCTGTTTTTT. The chain employs TRBV6-1 and TRBJ2-2, with D perhaps matching TRBD2 (7 bases). CDR3 size: 15 residues. CDR1 is MNHNS and CDR2 is SASEGT in the germline V gene. V was cut by 6 bases and J by 4 bases, with 15 bases left in between.

The table lists this clonotype with many counts. The chain carries TRBV7-2 and TRBJ2-3, with D possibly matching TRBD2 (6 bases). The germline gives CDR1 SGHTA, CDR2 FQGNSA. V was shortened by 1 base and J by 6 bases, with 8 bases between the two germline ends. The CDR3 loop spans 13 amino acids. The CDR3 DNA reads as TGTGCCAGCAGCTTAGGTCTAGCGGATACGCAGTATTTT. Its translation is CASSLGLADTQYF.

This clonotype appeared a few times. The CDR3 sequence is CSARDRGFSGTF. The CDR3, as DNA: TGCAGTGCTAGGGACAGGGGGTTCTCGGGCACCTTC. The chain combines TRBV20-1 with TRBJ1-2, with 10 bases fitting TRBD1. This CDR3 has 12 amino acids. V gave up 3 bases and J gave up 13 bases; unmatched junction bases: 8. Germline values: CDR1 DFQATT, CDR2 SNEGSKA (reference sequence).

This clonotype was seen many times. The CDR3 region has the DNA TGTGCCAGCAGCGCCGTCGTAGGAGAGCAGTACTTC. It yields the protein CASSAVVGEQYF. The chain combines TRBV5-6 with TRBJ2-7; D remains unclear. The CDR3 is made up of 12 amino acids. V shed 4 bases and J shed 7 bases, with 12 bases lying between them. Looked up from germline, CDR1 is SGHDT and CDR2 is YYEEEE.

This rearrangement joins TRBV10-3 to TRBJ1-3; D remains ambiguous. V shed 8 bases and J shed 0 bases, with 11 bases lying between them. The germline CDR1 and CDR2 sequences are ENHRY and SYGVKD. The CDR3 loop spans 14 amino acids. For the CDR3, the DNA is TGTGCCATCGGATCTCTGGTCTCTGGAAACACCATATATTTT. Translating gives CAIGSLVSGNTIYF.

The table lists this clonotype with many counts. The chain recombines TRBV29-1 with TRBJ1-2; TRBD1 agrees at 9 bases. Germline V gene sequence: CDR1 SQVTM, CDR2 ANQGSEA. J lost 4 bases, V lost 5 bases, and 8 bases had no gene match. The CDR3 spans 14 residues. Here the CDR3 reads CSVRRGQGGYGYTF. In DNA form, the CDR3 reads TGCAGCGTTCGGCGGGGACAGGGTGGCTATGGCTACACCTTC.

This clonotype was detected ten times or more. V is TRBV11-2 and J is TRBJ2-6; D is ambiguous. The CDR3 is 15 amino acids. Deletions cut 1 base from V and 4 bases from J, with 8 bases between. CDR1 is SGHAT, CDR2 FQNNGV, per germline. The CDR3 nucleotides read TGTGCCAGCAGCTTAGCACTCCCCGGGGCCAACGTCCTGACTTTC. Translation gives CASSLALPGANVLTF.

This clonotype was observed a single time. A much bigger clone sits one base away, suggesting this may be a read error. V is TRBV2 and J is TRBJ1-2; the D gene is possibly TRBD1 (6 bases). The CDR3 contains 15 residues. V lost 2 bases and J lost 4, with 14 bases in between. Germline V gene sequence: CDR1 SNHLY, CDR2 FYNNEI. CDR3 in amino acids: CASSEQGLGGYGYTF. In DNA, the CDR3 is TGTGCCAGCAGTGAACAGGGCCTAGGGGGCTATGGCTACACCTTC.

The rearrangement uses TRBV6-1 and TRBJ1-4; D might be TRBD1 (6 bases). Trimming removed 2 bases at V and 5 bases at J, with 15 bases between. CDR3 size: 16 residues. CDR1 and CDR2 (germline): MNHNS, SASEGT. The CDR3 nucleotides read TGTGCCAGCAGTGAAACGGGAGGACAGAAGAATGAAAAACTGTTTTTT. This sequence encodes CASSETGGQKNEKLFF.

This clonotype came up many times. The rearrangement joins TRBV6-2 or TRBV6-3 to TRBJ1-6, with D hard to call. Germline CDR1 MNHEY, CDR2 SVGEGT. CDR3 length: 15 amino acids. V was pared by 1 base and J by 7 bases, with 11 bases between. In nucleotides, the CDR3 is TGTGCCAGCAGTTACTTAGGCCGCTCGAATTCACCCCTCCACTTT. Its protein is CASSYLGRSNSPLHF.

This clonotype was seen only a few times. The J gene is TRBJ1-3, the V gene TRBV25-1; D gene ambiguous. V dropped 1 base and J dropped 4 bases, with 14 bases sitting between them. This CDR3 is built from 16 residues. Germline V lookup: CDR1 MGHDK, CDR2 SYGVNS. The DNA for the CDR3 is TGTGCCAGCAGTGAATTGGACGGGTTTTACGGAAACACCATATATTTT. Its protein product is CASSELDGFYGNTIYF.

This clonotype was detected ten times or more. The chain links TRBV12-3 or TRBV12-4 to TRBJ2-7; D tentatively reads TRBD1 or TRBD2 (5 bases each). V gave up 6 bases and J gave up 2 bases, with 14 bases separating them. The CDR3 length is 14 residues. The CDR3 region is CASSRGAGAYEQYF. The CDR3 nucleotides are TGTGCCAGCAGCCGAGGGGCAGGAGCCTACGAGCAGTACTTC.

This clonotype was counted at least ten times. This chain uses TRBV28 with TRBJ1-2, with a weak D call TRBD1 (5 bases). V lost 1 base and J 8 bases, leaving 14 bases between the germline ends. Germline assignment: CDR1 MDHEN and CDR2 SYDVKM. The CDR3 loop spans 14 amino acids. The CDR3 loop is CASSLSPGLSGYTF. CDR3 coding DNA: TGTGCCAGCAGTTTATCTCCAGGGCTCTCCGGCTACACCTTC.